This T cell receptor (beta chain) was retrieved from a study of T cells in Graves' hyperthyroidism and ophthalmopathy. General observations from the study: Researchers report that a 13 V-J model separated ophthalmopathy from stable hyperthyroidism. Blood also contained most expanded thyroid clonotypes above 0.001.

Trimming removed 2 bases at V and 8 bases at J, with 15 bases between. Germline lookup yields CDR1 SGHTA and CDR2 FQGTGA. CDR3 length: 14 amino acids. Details on this clonotype: The target antigen is unknown.

Researchers took RNA transcripts and amplified the TCR beta CDR3 regions from them. With the HTBI primer set, the TCR CDR3 went through a first round of RT-PCR. One entry per CDR3 protein results from TCRdb running MiXCR on the multiplex PCR reads. The data show approximately 330,000 distinct CDR3 sequences, around a sixth seen once. This sequence joins TRBV7-3 and TRBJ1-2, with D perhaps TRBD1 (5 bases). The receptor was isolated from a woman between 45 and 60 years old with Graves' hyperthyroidism. What was sequenced was blood. The CDR3 reads CASSLAGQGKGYTF. Here the CDR3 DNA reads TGTGCCAGCAGCTTAGCCGGCCAGGGAAAGGGCTACACCTTC.